The rows below give T cell receptor beta chains drawn from one sample of a study of beta chain features in type 1 diabetes. The protocol was immunoSEQ multiplex PCR, while the TCRdb copy is restricted to in-frame clones and leaves out a portion. The table records 400,000 to 550,000 clones, approximately 10% of them present only once. The sequenced sample was naive CD4+ T cells from blood. The receptors here all came from a woman aged 18-29 years in good health. Both conserved end residues are part of each CDR3. The order of the fields is V gene, D gene, J gene, clone size, CDR3 DNA, CDR3 protein. A D gene is named only where the DNA matches it firmly. Not all rows give a size; the values are once, few, many and, for expanded clones, a class.

v_call: TRBV19; d_call: TRBD1; j_call: TRBJ2-1; clone_size: -; cdr3_nt: TGTGCCGCCACCTGGGGTTCAGGGGGTGAGCAGTTCTTC; cdr3_aa: CAATWGSGGEQFF
v_call: TRBV14; d_call: -; j_call: TRBJ2-1; clone_size: -; cdr3_nt: TGTGCCAGCCAACGGGGGAAAGTGAGGGACGATGAGCAGTTCTTC; cdr3_aa: CASQRGKVRDDEQFF
v_call: TRBV2; d_call: -; j_call: TRBJ1-1; clone_size: few; cdr3_nt: TGTGCCAGCAGTCCCGGGCGGCGGGCTTTCTTT; cdr3_aa: CASSPGRRAFF
v_call: TRBV9; d_call: TRBD2; j_call: TRBJ2-3; clone_size: few; cdr3_nt: TGTGCCAGCAGCGTAGTCGGCGGGGGGCAAACAGATACGCAGTATTTT; cdr3_aa: CASSVVGGGQTDTQYF
v_call: TRBV7-9; d_call: -; j_call: TRBJ1-1; clone_size: few; cdr3_nt: TGTGCCAGCAGCCCGCAGGGACCGGTAAACACTGAAGCTTTCTTT; cdr3_aa: CASSPQGPVNTEAFF
v_call: TRBV19; d_call: -; j_call: TRBJ2-1; clone_size: -; cdr3_nt: TGTGCCAGTACCCAGACTAGTATCTCCTACAATGAGCAGTTCTTC; cdr3_aa: CASTQTSISYNEQFF
v_call: TRBV30; d_call: TRBD2; j_call: TRBJ2-7; clone_size: few; cdr3_nt: TGTGCCTGGAGTGTCCCTCGGACTAGCGGGAGCTACGAGCAGTACTTC; cdr3_aa: CAWSVPRTSGSYEQYF
v_call: TRBV5-1; d_call: TRBD2; j_call: TRBJ2-5; clone_size: -; cdr3_nt: TGCGCCAGCAGCGAACGACTAGCGGGAGTCGGGGAGACCCAGTACTTC; cdr3_aa: CASSERLAGVGETQYF
v_call: TRBV5-1; d_call: -; j_call: TRBJ2-1; clone_size: once; cdr3_nt: TGCGCCAGCAGCTCTAAGGACCGCCAATCGAGTAACAATGAGCAGTTCTTC; cdr3_aa: CASSSKDRQSSNNEQFF
v_call: TRBV29-1; d_call: -; j_call: TRBJ1-2; clone_size: few; cdr3_nt: TGCAGCGTTGAAGAGAGGGCAGGCTATGGCTACACCTTC; cdr3_aa: CSVEERAGYGYTF
v_call: TRBV9; d_call: -; j_call: TRBJ2-5; clone_size: few; cdr3_nt: TGTGCCAGCAGCGGGTGGAGTCTAGAGACCCAGTACTTC; cdr3_aa: CASSGWSLETQYF
v_call: TRBV29-1; d_call: -; j_call: TRBJ2-1; clone_size: -; cdr3_nt: TGCAGCGTTGAAGATCTGTGGGCTAATGAGCAGTTCTTC; cdr3_aa: CSVEDLWANEQFF
v_call: TRBV13; d_call: -; j_call: TRBJ1-4; clone_size: few; cdr3_nt: TGTGCCAGCAGCTCGAGGGTCCGAGGTGAAAAACTGTTTTTT; cdr3_aa: CASSSRVRGEKLFF
v_call: TRBV5-1; d_call: -; j_call: TRBJ2-2; clone_size: -; cdr3_nt: TGCGCCAGCAGCTTGGGACCGGGACCGAACACCGGGGAGCTGTTTTTT; cdr3_aa: CASSLGPGPNTGELFF
v_call: TRBV29-1; d_call: TRBD1; j_call: TRBJ2-7; clone_size: few; cdr3_nt: TGCAGCGTTGTGGAGCCCGGGACAGGGACCTACGAGCAGTACTTC; cdr3_aa: CSVVEPGTGTYEQYF